The 20 T cell receptor beta chains reported below all come from one sample, sequenced in a study of CD8+ T cells in alopecia areata. Following extraction, RNA underwent reverse transcription to cDNA, which served as the sequencing template. The method was immunoSEQ multiplex PCR; TCRdb's version includes in-frame clones alone and lacks a portion of them. Singletons are absent from the sample, which has 250,000 or so clones. Separation of pooled cutaneous lymph node cells was by sorting with CD4, CD8alpha, NKG2D, NKG2ACE and other markers. Input material: CD4+ T cells sorted from a lymph node. The receptors stem from a C3H/HeJ mouse with alopecia areata. The strain's MHC: H2-k.

To note about this clone: Gene labels here are mouse ones. The read ends 4 residues before the CDR3 terminus; that terminus is restored from the germline J gene. The gene calls are TRBV19 and TRBJ2-1; 7 positions match TRBD1. Germline CDR1 and CDR2: FNHDT and SITEND (reference sequence). The trim removed 5 bases at V and 2 bases at J, leaving 4 bases unmatched. The CDR3 contains 14 residues. CDR3 amino acids: CASRPTGYYAEQFF. The DNA read from the CDR3 is TGTGCCAGCAGACCGACAGGGTACTATGCT.

This clone was detected only a few times. Mouse germline and gene names are used. The sequence runs out 3 residues before the end of the CDR3; the remainder is reconstructed from the germline J gene. This rearrangement joins TRBV1 to TRBJ1-6, with 10 bases aligning to TRBD1. TRBJ1-6 is classed as an ORF, of uncertain function. V gave up 0 bases and J gave up 9 bases; unmatched junction bases: 5. The CDR3 is 16 residues long. Germline loops: CDR1 NSQYPW, CDR2 LRSPGD (reference sequence). The CDR3 bases that were read are TGCACCTGCAGTGCAGATGGGACAGGGGTGGGTTCGCCC. Residues: CTCSADGTGVGSP. The full-length CDR3 reads as CTCSADGTGVGSPLYF.

Of note for this clone: The genes are named according to mouse. The CDR3 spells CTCSERGAETLYF. CDR3 bases read: TGCACCTGCAGTGAGAGGGGTGCAGAA. This chain links TRBV1 with TRBJ2-3; D gene unclear. The CDR3 is cut off 4 residues early in the read; its end comes from the germline J gene. Between the trimmed V and J ends, which lost 4 bases and 1 base, there was a span of 6 bases. CDR3 length: 13 residues. CDR1 and CDR2 (germline): NSQYPW, LRSPGD (reference sequence).

This clone turned up a few times. Gene and germline names: mouse. The CDR3 end is not reached by the read, which stops 4 residues before it; the germline J gene fills it in. The rearrangement joins TRBV14 to TRBJ2-4; TRBD2 matches 8 bases. Per germline, CDR1 SGHDT and CDR2 FRDEAV. The CDR3 is 13 amino acids. CDR3 in amino acids: CASSLGGANTLYF. The sequenced part of the CDR3 DNA is TGTGCCAGCAGTTTAGGGGGGGCAAAC.

In the case of this clone: Gene names are mouse gene names. The read stops 4 residues short of the end of the CDR3; the missing end is completed from the germline J gene. The chain links TRBV2 to TRBJ2-5, with TRBD2 matching 11 bases. V lost 3 bases and J lost 1; bases outside the gene matches: 6. Germline CDR1 LGHNA, CDR2 YSYQKL. There are 17 residues in the CDR3. The DNA read from the CDR3 is TGTGCCAGCAGCCACGAAGACTGGGGGGGATACCAAGAC. Protein: CASSHEDWGGYQD. The complete CDR3 protein is CASSHEDWGGYQDTQYF.

As for this clone: Each gene name is a mouse one. The CDR3 end falls 3 residues outside the read, so it is completed with the germline J gene. The V call is TRBV13-1, the J call TRBJ1-6; D may be TRBD1 (6 bases). TRBJ1-6 is an ORF, and what it does is uncertain. This CDR3 contains 16 residues. V was shortened by 0 bases and J by 2 bases, with 9 bases between the two germline ends. From germline, CDR1 is NSHNY and CDR2 SYGAGN. The sequenced CDR3 bases are TGTGCCAGCAGTGATGCCGGGGGGCCCTATAATTCGCCC. Its protein product is CASSDAGGPYNSP. The whole CDR3 sequence reads CASSDAGGPYNSPLYF.

This clone was picked up a small number of times. Gene names and germline refer to mouse. Read data end 4 residues before the CDR3 end; the end is taken from the germline J gene. The rearrangement joins TRBV14 to TRBJ1-2; D might be TRBD1 (6 bases). V was trimmed by 5 bases and J by 2 bases, leaving 16 bases between them. The CDR3 length is 15 residues. The germline V gene encodes CDR1 SGHDT and CDR2 FRDEAV. The covered CDR3 bases are TGTGCCAGCAGCCGAGGGGACATGGAGAACTCC. It translates to CASSRGDMENS. The whole CDR3 is CASSRGDMENSDYTF.

This clone was detected only a few times. Genes and germline are mouse. From the germline J gene comes the end of the CDR3, since the read stops 4 residues before it. Other nucleotide sequences in the sample specify the same CDR3. The rearrangement uses TRBV1 and TRBJ2-7; a weak D match, TRBD2 (5 bases). Germline V gene data show CDR1 as NSQYPW and CDR2 as LRSPGD (reference sequence). V lost 0 bases and J lost 0, with 6 bases in between. CDR3 length: 14 residues. The CDR3 reads CTCSADLGSYEQYF. CDR3 DNA (partial): TGCACCTGCAGTGCAGATCTGGGCTCCTAT. The full variable domain, rest sourced from reference TRBV1 and TRBJ2-7, is VTLLEQNPRWRLVPRGQAVNLRCILKNSQYPWMSWYQQDLQKQLQWLFTLRSPGDKEVKSLPGADYLATRVTDTELRLQVANMSQGRTLYCTCSADLGSYEQYFGPGTRLTVL.

Comment on this clone: Mouse germline and gene names are used. The sequence runs out 4 residues before the end of the CDR3; the remainder is reconstructed from the germline J gene. Additional DNA sequences in this sample encode the identical CDR3. The genes are TRBV19 and TRBJ2-3, with TRBD2 identical over 8 bases. The CDR3 is made up of 15 amino acids. CDR1 and CDR2 (germline): FNHDT, SITEND (reference sequence). The trim removed 2 bases at V and 1 base at J, leaving 3 bases unmatched. The CDR3 DNA, read in part, is TGTGCCAGCAGTATTAGGGGGGGCCGTGCAGAA. This codes for CASSIRGGRAE. In full, the CDR3 is CASSIRGGRAETLYF.

Comments on this clone: Gene names and germline match the mouse. Coverage ceases 4 residues before the CDR3 finishes, and the germline J gene fills in the end. J is TRBJ1-2 and V is TRBV13-2, with 9 bases that match TRBD1. Germline lookup yields CDR1 NNHNN and CDR2 SYGAGS (reference sequence). The CDR3 covers 15 residues. Unmatched junction bases numbered 3, after V lost 0 bases and J lost 3 bases. The CDR3 bases that were read are TGTGCCAGCGGTGATGCAGGGACAGGGTACTCC. This encodes CASGDAGTGYS. Given in full, the CDR3 is CASGDAGTGYSDYTF.

Many counts were recorded for this clone. Mouse names are used for the genes. The CDR3 extends 4 residues past the end of the read, so its final part is completed from the germline J gene. The V gene is TRBV13-1, the J gene TRBJ1-2; D may be TRBD1 (5 bases). The ends were cut back, 5 bases at V and 0 bases at J, with 8 bases in the middle. The CDR3 runs 13 residues. CDR1 is NSHNY and CDR2 is SYGAGN in the germline V gene. CDR3 protein: CASRPTANSDYTF. The sequenced CDR3 bases are TGTGCCAGCAGGCCGACAGCAAACTCC.

This clone came up a few times. Mouse germline and gene names are used. The read is 4 residues too short to cover the CDR3 end, so that end is filled in from the germline J gene. V usage is TRBV1 and J usage is TRBJ2-4; a weak D match, TRBD1 (6 bases). Germline lookup yields CDR1 NSQYPW and CDR2 LRSPGD (reference sequence). The length of the CDR3 is 14 residues. V gave up 2 bases and J gave up 1 base, with 7 bases separating them. CDR3 DNA (partial): TGCACCTGCAGTGCAAACAGGGGTCAAAAC. Translating it yields CTCSANRGQN. The whole CDR3 sequence is CTCSANRGQNTLYF.

The table lists this clone with a few counts. These gene names are mouse names. The read terminates 4 residues ahead of where the CDR3 ends, so the germline J gene completes it. The chain has TRBV13-1 and TRBJ2-4; 11 nucleotides align to TRBD2. CDR1 and CDR2 from the germline V gene are NSHNY and SYGAGN. The CDR3 runs 15 residues. Losses at the gene ends were 3 bases for V and 0 bases for J; bases not matched to a gene: 0. The chain's CDR3 is CASSGDWGSQNTLYF. The CDR3 bases that were read are TGTGCCAGCAGTGGGGACTGGGGGAGTCAAAAC.

As for this clone: Germline and genes: mouse. The sequenced fragment ends 4 residues before the CDR3 boundary, so the rest is inferred from the germline J gene. J is TRBJ2-3 and V is TRBV13-1, with TRBD2 matching 7 bases. CDR1 is NSHNY, CDR2 SYGAGN, per germline. V shed 3 bases and J 3 bases; nucleotides not matched to a gene: 7. CDR3 length equals 15 residues. CDR3 protein: CASSGGGRLAETLYF. Partial CDR3 DNA: TGTGCCAGCAGTGGGGGGGGTAGACTGGCAGAA.

Points on this clone: These gene names are mouse names. The read ends 4 residues shy of where the CDR3 ends; the end is completed using the germline J gene. This chain connects TRBV13-3 to TRBJ2-3; 10 bases line up with TRBD2. CDR1 NNHDY and CDR2 SYVADS come from the germline V gene. This CDR3 contains 14 residues. V lost 5 bases and J lost 3; bases outside the gene matches: 3. CDR3 protein: CASRPTGGAETLYF. The DNA read from the CDR3 is TGTGCCAGCAGACCGACTGGGGGGGCAGAA.

This clone was detected a few times. All gene names here are mouse names. The read falls 4 residues short of the CDR3 end, and the missing part is taken from the germline J gene. Other DNA variants within this sample encode the same CDR3. V is TRBV13-3 and J is TRBJ2-7; 11 bases match TRBD2. The junction had 2 bases not matched to a gene; V was cut back by 3 bases and J by 0 bases. Per germline, CDR1 NNHDY and CDR2 SYVADS. The CDR3 totals 15 residues. CDR3 loop: CASSGTGGSSYEQYF. The covered CDR3 bases are TGTGCCAGCAGTGGGACTGGGGGGAGCTCCTAT.

This clone was counted between two and nine times. The germline and genes are mouse ones. Read sequence stops 4 residues before the CDR3 end, and the germline J gene provides the missing end. V is TRBV3 and J is TRBJ2-5, with D tentatively TRBD2 (6 bases). Germline assignment: CDR1 SNHLY and CDR2 FYNGKV (reference sequence). The V and J ends lost 2 bases and 0 bases respectively, with 9 bases between them. CDR3 length: 15 residues. The sequenced part of the CDR3 DNA is TGTGCCAGCAGCTTAAGCTGGGGTAACCAAGAC. It specifies CASSLSWGNQD. The whole CDR3 sequence is CASSLSWGNQDTQYF.

The sample holds many counts of this clone. Genes and germline are mouse. The CDR3 goes on 4 residues after the read ends, and that part is filled in from the germline J gene. This sample includes further DNA sequences coding for the same CDR3. The rearrangement links TRBV13-1 to TRBJ1-2; 8 bases line up with TRBD1. Germline V gene sequence: CDR1 NSHNY, CDR2 SYGAGN. V was clipped by 0 bases and J by 2 bases; unmatched bases: 0. The CDR3 is made up of 14 amino acids. CDR3 DNA, as far as it was read: TGTGCCAGCAGTGATGCAGGGGGCAACTCC. Encoded protein: CASSDAGGNS. The whole CDR3 reads CASSDAGGNSDYTF.

This clone has more than one count but fewer than ten. The genes and germline here are from mouse. The CDR3 end falls 4 residues outside the read, so it is completed with the germline J gene. The chain recombines TRBV19 with TRBJ2-1; 10 positions agree with TRBD2. Per the germline V gene, CDR1 is FNHDT and CDR2 is SITEND (reference sequence). The CDR3 totals 15 residues. The covered CDR3 bases are TGTGCCAGCAGTATACTCTGGGGGGGCGGCGCT. It encodes CASSILWGGGA. From start to end, the CDR3 is CASSILWGGGAEQFF.

Of note for this clone: Gene names and germline refer to mouse. The read halts 4 residues ahead of the CDR3 end, with the missing end drawn from the germline J gene. The chain recombines TRBV19 with TRBJ2-2; TRBD1 is a possible D gene (5 bases). V shed 4 bases and J shed 1 base, with 11 bases lying between them. CDR3 length: 15 amino acids. Per the germline V gene, CDR1 is FNHDT and CDR2 is SITEND (reference sequence). CDR3 DNA (partial): TGTGCCAGCAGTCCCCGGACAAGAAACACCGGG. Its protein is CASSPRTRNTG. The full CDR3 sequence reads CASSPRTRNTGQLYF. Supplemented by reference TRBV19 and TRBJ2-2, the full variable domain reads GGIITQTPKFLIGQEGQKLTLKCQQNFNHDTMYWYRQDSGKGLRLIYYSITENDLQKGDLSEGYDASREKKSSFSLTVTSAQKNEMAVFLCASSPRTRNTGQLYFGEGSKLTVL.